This passage covers 11 T cell receptor beta chains from one sample sequenced in a study of blood T cell repertoires in COVID-19. The table came from immunoSEQ multiplex PCR; TCRdb's copy has only in-frame clones and leaves some out. The sample has about 200,000 clones; 82% are singletons. Input material: peripheral blood. The receptors shown here come from a human donor with acute or convalescent COVID-19. The donor label of this sample is uncertain.

The chain combines TRBV27 with TRBJ1-1; 7 nucleotides line up with TRBD1. V dropped 5 bases and J dropped 0; count of bases not matched to a gene: 3. CDR1 is MNHEY and CDR2 is SMNVEV in the germline V gene (reference sequence). This CDR3 comprises 14 residues. The CDR3 loop is CASSPDRVNTEAFF. DNA of the CDR3: TGTGCCAGCAGTCCCGACAGGGTGAACACTGAAGCTTTCTTT.

The chain links TRBV28 to TRBJ2-5; 7 bases agree with TRBD1. The CDR3 has 16 residues. CDR1 and CDR2 from the germline V gene are MDHEN and SYDVKM. Trimming at V came to 6 bases and at J to 5 bases, leaving 15 bases not matched to a gene. CDR3 in DNA: TGTGCCAGCAGGCCAACTGGGAGACAGGGTTGGGAGACCCAGTACTTC. Its protein product is CASRPTGRQGWETQYF.

This chain connects TRBV4-2 to TRBJ1-1, with D possibly TRBD1 on 6 matching bases. V was trimmed by 5 bases and J by 2 bases, leaving 18 bases between them. Germline CDR1 and CDR2: LGHNA and YNFKEQ. The length of the CDR3 is 16 residues. The CDR3 protein is CASSAPGGARNTEAFF. DNA for the CDR3: TGTGCCAGCAGCGCCCCTGGGGGGGCACGAAACACTGAAGCTTTCTTT.

This clone appeared once. This rearrangement joins TRBV6-6 to TRBJ2-2, with TRBD2 identical over 13 bases. The CDR3 is 19 residues long. V lost 5 bases, J lost 5 bases, and 14 bases stayed unmatched. The V gene's germline CDR1 is MNHNY and CDR2 SVGAGI (reference sequence). CDR3 nucleotide sequence: TGTGCCAGCAGTCGATCCTGGACTAGCGGGAGTCGGGAGACCGGGGAGCTGTTTTTT. It translates to CASSRSWTSGSRETGELFF.

The chain carries TRBV6-5 and TRBJ2-3; 8 nucleotides line up with TRBD2. Germline assignment: CDR1 MNHEY and CDR2 SVGAGI. The trim removed 4 bases at V and 2 bases at J, leaving 8 bases unmatched. The CDR3 extends over 16 amino acids. CDR3 sequence (DNA): TGTGCCAGCAGTTTAACCGGGAGGGCCTTCACAGATACGCAGTATTTT. Translated, it gives CASSLTGRAFTDTQYF.

The genes are TRBV7-2 and TRBJ1-2, with TRBD1 identical over 9 bases. Germline lookup yields CDR1 SGHTA and CDR2 FQGNSA. The J segment lost 4 bases and the V segment lost 5 bases, leaving 11 bases of the junction unmatched. The CDR3 extends over 16 amino acids. The CDR3 here is CASSTQTGGPGYGYTF. The DNA for the CDR3 is TGTGCCAGCAGCACTCAGACAGGGGGACCGGGCTATGGCTACACCTTC.

The genes are TRBV27 and TRBJ1-4; a weak D match, TRBD1 (6 bases). V dropped 3 bases and J dropped 10 bases, with 18 bases sitting between them. This CDR3 is built from 15 residues. The germline CDR1 and CDR2 sequences are MNHEY and SMNVEV (reference sequence). This CDR3 is CASSFLTGRDGKLFF. The DNA of the CDR3 is TGTGCCAGCAGTTTTTTGACAGGAAGGGATGGAAAACTGTTTTTT.

J is TRBJ2-7 and V is TRBV7-9; D remains ambiguous. Looked up from germline, CDR1 is SEHNR and CDR2 is FQNEAQ (reference sequence). Trimming took off 5 bases at V and 8 bases at J, with 10 bases between the two ends. The CDR3 is 11 residues long. For the CDR3, the DNA is TGTGCCAGCAGCGGCCGCCTGCAGCAGTACTTC. Translating it yields CASSGRLQQYF.

CDR3 sequence reads: CASSSISGRVGNTIYF. The CDR3 DNA reads TGTGCCAGCAGTTCCATTTCGGGCAGGGTTGGAAACACCATATATTTT. V usage is TRBV27 and J usage is TRBJ1-3; D is perhaps TRBD1 (5 bases). Trimming took off 4 bases at V and 3 bases at J, with 16 bases between the two ends. The CDR3 length is 16 residues. Germline V gene data show CDR1 as MNHEY and CDR2 as SMNVEV (reference sequence).

The V gene is TRBV19, the J gene TRBJ2-3, with D possibly matching TRBD1 (5 bases). Between the trimmed V and J ends, which lost 4 bases and 0 bases, there was a span of 14 bases. The CDR3 consists of 16 residues. The germline V gene has CDR1 LNHDA and CDR2 SQIVND (reference sequence). This chain's CDR3 is CASSTRTLTSTDTQYF. The CDR3 nucleotides are TGTGCCAGTAGTACCCGGACACTCACCAGCACAGATACGCAGTATTTT.

The chain recombines TRBV7-2 with TRBJ1-2; a possible D gene is TRBD1 (5 bases). Germline values: CDR1 SGHTA, CDR2 FQGNSA. With 3 bases removed from V and 0 bases from J, the gap between germline ends came to 14 bases. The CDR3 contains 16 residues. The CDR3 is CASSLGVGGSNYGYTF. CDR3 nucleotides: TGTGCCAGCAGCTTGGGGGTCGGGGGGTCTAACTATGGCTACACCTTC.